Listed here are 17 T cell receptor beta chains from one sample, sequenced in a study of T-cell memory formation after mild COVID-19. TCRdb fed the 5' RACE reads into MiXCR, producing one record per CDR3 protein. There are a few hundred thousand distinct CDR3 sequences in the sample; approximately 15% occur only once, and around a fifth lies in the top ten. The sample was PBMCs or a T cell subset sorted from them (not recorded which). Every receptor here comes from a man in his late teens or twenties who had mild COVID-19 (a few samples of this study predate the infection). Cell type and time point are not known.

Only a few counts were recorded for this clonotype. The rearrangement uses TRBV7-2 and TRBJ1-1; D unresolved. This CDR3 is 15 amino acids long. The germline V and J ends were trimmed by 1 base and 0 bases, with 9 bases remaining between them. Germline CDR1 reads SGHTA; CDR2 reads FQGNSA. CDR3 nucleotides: TGTGCCAGCAGCTTAGTACCAACCATGAACACTGAAGCTTTCTTT. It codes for CASSLVPTMNTEAFF. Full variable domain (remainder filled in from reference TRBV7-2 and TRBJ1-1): GAGVSQSPSNKVTEKGKDVELRCDPISGHTALYWYRQSLGQGLEFLIYFQGNSAPDKSGLPSDRFSAERTGGSVSTLTIQRTQQEDSAVYLCASSLVPTMNTEAFFGQGTRLTVV.

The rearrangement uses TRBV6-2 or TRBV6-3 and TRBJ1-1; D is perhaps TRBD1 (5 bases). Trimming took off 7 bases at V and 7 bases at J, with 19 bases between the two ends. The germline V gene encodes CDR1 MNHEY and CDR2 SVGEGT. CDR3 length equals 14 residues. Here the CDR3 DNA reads TGTGCCAGCACACCCCGATGGGGGGATGGTGAAGCTTTCTTT. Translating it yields CASTPRWGDGEAFF.

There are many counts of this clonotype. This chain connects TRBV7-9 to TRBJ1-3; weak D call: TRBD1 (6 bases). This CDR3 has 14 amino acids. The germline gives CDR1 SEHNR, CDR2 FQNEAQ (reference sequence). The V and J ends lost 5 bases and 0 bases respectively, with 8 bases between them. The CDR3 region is CASSPGVSGNTIYF. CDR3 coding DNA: TGTGCCAGCAGCCCAGGGGTCTCTGGAAACACCATATATTTT.

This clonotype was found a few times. CDR3 loop: CAQGGGNTEAFF. CDR3 coding DNA: TGTGCCCAAGGGGGAGGGAACACTGAAGCTTTCTTT. The chain links TRBV30 to TRBJ1-1; TRBD1 is a possible D gene (6 bases). This CDR3 region has 12 residues. V lost 8 bases to trimming and J lost 1 base, with 11 bases between them. Germline V lookup: CDR1 GTSNPN, CDR2 SVGIG (reference sequence).

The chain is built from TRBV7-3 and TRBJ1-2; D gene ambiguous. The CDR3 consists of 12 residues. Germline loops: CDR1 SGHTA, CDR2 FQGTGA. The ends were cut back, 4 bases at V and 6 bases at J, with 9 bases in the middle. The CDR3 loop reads CASSSQGNGYTF. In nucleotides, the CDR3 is TGTGCCAGCAGCTCCCAAGGGAATGGCTACACCTTC.

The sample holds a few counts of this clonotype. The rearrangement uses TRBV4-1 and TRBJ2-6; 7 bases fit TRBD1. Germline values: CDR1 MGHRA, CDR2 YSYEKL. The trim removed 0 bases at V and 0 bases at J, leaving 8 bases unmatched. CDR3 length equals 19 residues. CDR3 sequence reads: CASSQELTGIFSGANVLTF. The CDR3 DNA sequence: TGCGCCAGCAGCCAAGAGTTGACAGGGATCTTCTCTGGGGCCAACGTCCTGACTTTC.

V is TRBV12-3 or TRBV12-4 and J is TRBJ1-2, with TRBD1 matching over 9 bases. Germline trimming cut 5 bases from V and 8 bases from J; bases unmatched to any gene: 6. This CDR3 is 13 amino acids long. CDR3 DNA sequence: TGTGCCAGCAGTACGGGGACAGGGAGAGGCTACACCTTC. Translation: CASSTGTGRGYTF.

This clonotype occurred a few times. The CDR3: CASSQDSAGGYGYTF. The CDR3 DNA sequence: TGTGCCAGCAGCCAAGATTCGGCAGGTGGCTATGGCTACACCTTC. The rearrangement links TRBV4-2 to TRBJ1-2; no definite D call. Germline CDR1 LGHNA, CDR2 YNFKEQ. Trimming took 0 bases from V and 4 from J, leaving 12 bases between them. The length of the CDR3 is 15 residues.

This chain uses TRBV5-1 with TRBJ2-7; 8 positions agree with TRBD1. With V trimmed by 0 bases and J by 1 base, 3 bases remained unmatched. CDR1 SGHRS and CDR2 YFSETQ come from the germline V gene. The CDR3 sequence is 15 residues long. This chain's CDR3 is CASSLGTGRSYEQYV. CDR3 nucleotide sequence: TGCGCCAGCAGCTTGGGGACAGGGAGATCCTACGAGCAGTACGTC.

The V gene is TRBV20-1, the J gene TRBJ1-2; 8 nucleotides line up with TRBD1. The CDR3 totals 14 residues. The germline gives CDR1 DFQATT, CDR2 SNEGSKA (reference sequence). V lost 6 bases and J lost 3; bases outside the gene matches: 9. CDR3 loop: CSAGQGFLDYGYTF. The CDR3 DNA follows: TGCAGTGCAGGACAGGGCTTTCTGGACTATGGCTACACCTTC.

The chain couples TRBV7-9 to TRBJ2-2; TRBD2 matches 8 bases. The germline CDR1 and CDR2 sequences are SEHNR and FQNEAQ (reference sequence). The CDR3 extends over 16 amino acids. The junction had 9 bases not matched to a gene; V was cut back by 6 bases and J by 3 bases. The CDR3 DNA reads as TGTGCCAGCAGACCCTTTCGGGGGGGCCACACCGGGGAGCTGTTTTTT. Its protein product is CASRPFRGGHTGELFF.

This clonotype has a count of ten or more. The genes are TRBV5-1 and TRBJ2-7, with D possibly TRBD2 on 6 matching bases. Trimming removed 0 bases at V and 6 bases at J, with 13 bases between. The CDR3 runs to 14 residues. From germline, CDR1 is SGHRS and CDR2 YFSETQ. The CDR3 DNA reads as TGCGCCAGCAGCTTGGGCGTGGAGGGTGGCGAGCAGTACTTC. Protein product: CASSLGVEGGEQYF. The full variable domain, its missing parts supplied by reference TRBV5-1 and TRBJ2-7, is KAGVTQTPRYLIKTRGQQVTLSCSPISGHRSVSWYQQTPGQGLQFLFEYFSETQRNKGNFPGRFSGRQFSNSRSEMNVSTLELGDSALYLCASSLGVEGGEQYFGPGTRLTVT.

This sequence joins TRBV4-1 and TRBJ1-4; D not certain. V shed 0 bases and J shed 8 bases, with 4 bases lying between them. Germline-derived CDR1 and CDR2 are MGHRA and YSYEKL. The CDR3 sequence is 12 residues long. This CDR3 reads CASSQDREKLFF. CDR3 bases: TGCGCCAGCAGCCAAGACAGGGAAAAACTGTTTTTT.

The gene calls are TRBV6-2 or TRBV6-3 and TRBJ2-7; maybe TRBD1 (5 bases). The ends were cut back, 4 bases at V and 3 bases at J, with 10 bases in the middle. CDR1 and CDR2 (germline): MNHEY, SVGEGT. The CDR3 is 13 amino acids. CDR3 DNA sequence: TGTGCCAGCAGTTCCGACAGTCGCTACGAGCAGTACGTC. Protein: CASSSDSRYEQYV.

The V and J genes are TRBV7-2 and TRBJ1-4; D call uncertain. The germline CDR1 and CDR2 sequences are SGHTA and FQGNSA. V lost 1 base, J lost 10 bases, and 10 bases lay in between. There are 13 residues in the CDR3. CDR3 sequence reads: CASSLVLSGKLFF. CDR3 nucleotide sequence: TGTGCCAGCAGCTTAGTGCTCAGCGGAAAACTGTTTTTT.

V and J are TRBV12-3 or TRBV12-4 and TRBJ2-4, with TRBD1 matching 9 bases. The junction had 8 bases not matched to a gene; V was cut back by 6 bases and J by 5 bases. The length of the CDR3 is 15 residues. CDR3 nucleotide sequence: TGTGCCAGCAGACCCGGACAGGGGATCCAAAACATTCAGTACTTC. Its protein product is CASRPGQGIQNIQYF.

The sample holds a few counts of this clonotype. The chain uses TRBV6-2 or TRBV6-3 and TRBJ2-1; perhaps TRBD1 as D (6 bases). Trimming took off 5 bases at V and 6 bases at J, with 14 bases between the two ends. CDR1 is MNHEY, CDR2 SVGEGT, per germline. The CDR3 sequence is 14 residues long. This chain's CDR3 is CASSKDSPRNEQFF. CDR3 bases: TGTGCCAGCAGTAAGGACAGTCCTCGCAATGAGCAGTTCTTC.